This TCR beta chain was documented in a study of tumor-infiltrating lymphocytes in primary liver carcinoma (dated by TCRdb to 2016 to 2017). Turning to the overall study: Of the five patients (three men and two women, aged 30 to 69 years), four had hepatocellular carcinoma and one had combined HCC and intrahepatic cholangiocarcinoma. The tumors of the five patients were staged as T1-T3 N0M0, with maximum diameters ranging from 4.2 to 10 cm. Roughly 3.65 to 8 million productive TCRbeta reads were obtained per sample, and no significant difference in read depth was found between tissue types. The study combined TCRbeta repertoire sequencing, expression microarrays and whole-exome sequencing across five regions of each liver tumor, with adjacent normal tissue and blood. TCRbeta repertoire sequencing covered 35 specimens from 5 patients: roughly 25 tumor regions, 5 adjacent noncancerous liver tissues and 5 peripheral blood samples. To link TCRbeta repertoire diversity with the local molecular phenotype, the approximately 25 tumor region samples were profiled using Agilent mRNA microarrays. Technical replicate repertoires showed high reproducibility, with mean shared-clone rates roughly 0.87 and correlation coefficients above 0.95. Summary of the overall study and its limitations: The top 250 clones made up a significantly larger repertoire fraction in tumors than in blood (p = 0.039). Only roughly 7.5-24% of top clones appeared in all five regions of a tumor, which suggests that tumor-infiltrating T cells are spatially heterogeneous. Pairs of tumor regions showed greater repertoire overlap (mean about 36%) than tumor-adjacent pairs (17%) or tumor-blood pairs (around 15%), which is consistent with antigen-driven expansion. With just a few patients in the study, the authors point out that the findings should be validated in a larger study. Because only the TCR beta chain was sequenced and unpaired alpha chains were not captured, true repertoire diversity is likely underestimated. Because the samples were bulk and unsorted, CD4+ and CD8+ T cell repertoires could not be compared.

Total RNA and DNA were co-extracted from approximately 20-30 mg of bulk tissue with the AllPrep DNA/RNA mini kit, without cell sorting. Surgical resection was performed in China between 2015 and 2016 on about 5 patients with histopathologically diagnosed primary liver carcinoma. Chronic HBV infection was present in the patients, and the patients were treatment-naive at sampling. Five spatially separated regions were sampled from each tumor: the superior, inferior, left-lateral and right-lateral poles, plus the tumor centre. More than 75% viable tumor cells were found by histology in every tumor sample. Fresh tumor and adjacent tissue pieces were bisected; one half was stored in RNAlater at -80°C, the other sent for histology. A word on this clonotype: Its antigen target is currently unknown. Germline and junction disagree at one end, which may indicate a read error.

A constant-region primer and ProtoScript II reverse transcriptase were used to reverse-transcribe TCRbeta-specific cDNA from roughly 480 ng total RNA. Construction of the TCRbeta libraries relied on three nested rounds of multiplex PCR, following a slightly modified ARM-PCR procedure. Sample barcodes and Illumina adapters were added in a final 25-cycle PCR with Deep VentR polymerase. Before sequencing, amplicons of 200-500 bp were purified from gel using a QIAquick gel extraction kit. The TCRbeta amplicons were sequenced with 250-bp paired-end reads on an Illumina HiSeq 2500. Per the original workflow: To recover full CDR3 sequences, reads were quality-trimmed using Trimmomatic v0.33 and paired reads were then merged using FLASH v1.2.11. MiGEC v1.2.1b assigned V, D and J germline segments to the rearranged TCRbeta sequences. VDJtools v1.0.0 computed clonotype statistics and Shannon-Wiener diversity indices. Except for diversity analysis, only each sample's 250 most abundant clonotypes were used in subsequent analyses to reduce sampling bias. The raw public reads went through TCRdb reprocessing: fastp at Q25, MiXCR clone calling, in-frame beta chains kept. Rows are combined by CDR3 protein, so each entry shows the most common genes and DNA. TCRdb, rather than the study authors, made the V and J calls. This sample is represented by about 190,000 distinct CDR3 sequences; about 82% of them were singletons. The top ten hold less than 20% of the sample.

The sequenced sample was tumor tissue from primary liver carcinoma. The receptor was derived from a man aged 40-55 years with primary liver carcinoma and hepatitis B virus infection.

The sequence in DNA is TGTACCAGCAGCTTGACGGCCTCTAGCACATATACGCAGTATTTT. The resulting protein is CTSSLTASSTYTQYF. The rearrangement combines TRBV11-2 with TRBJ2-3; TRBD2 is a possible D gene, resting on 5 matching bases. CDR1 and CDR2, per the germline V gene, are SGHAT and FQNNGV. Inclusive of the bounding cysteine and phenylalanine, the CDR3 is 15 residues long. Just the 45-base CDR3 DNA is kept, in frame starting at base 1.